The clone carrying this TCR beta chain was counted many times. A much more abundant neighbour one base away suggests this may be a read error. The CDR3 regions of TCR beta were amplified from RNA transcripts. Using the HTBI primer set, a first-round RT-PCR was run on the TCR CDR3. TCRdb reprocessed the multiplex PCR reads via MiXCR and lists one record per CDR3 protein. The repertoire holds about 280,000 distinct CDR3 sequences, with 20% to 30% as singletons. This entry belongs to a study of T cells in Graves' hyperthyroidism and ophthalmopathy. This CDR3 region has 16 residues. CDR1 and CDR2 from the germline V gene are LNHNV and YYDKDF (reference sequence).

The sequence was obtained from a man aged 35-49 years with Graves' hyperthyroidism that later progressed to Graves' ophthalmopathy. This sequence joins TRBV15 and TRBJ1-3; no firm D call. Sequencing was performed on blood. The CDR3, as DNA: TGTGCCACCAGCAGAGGGGAGATATCCTCTGGAAACACCGTATATTTT. Amino acids: CATSRGEISSGNTVYF. Looking up the rest from reference TRBV15 and TRBJ1-3 gives the full variable domain: DAMVIQNPRYQVTQFGKPVTLSCSQTLNHNVMYWYQQKSSQAPKLLFHYYDKDFNNEADTPDNFQSRRPNTSFCFLDIRSPGLGDTAMYLCATSRGEISSGNTVYFGEGSWLTVV.